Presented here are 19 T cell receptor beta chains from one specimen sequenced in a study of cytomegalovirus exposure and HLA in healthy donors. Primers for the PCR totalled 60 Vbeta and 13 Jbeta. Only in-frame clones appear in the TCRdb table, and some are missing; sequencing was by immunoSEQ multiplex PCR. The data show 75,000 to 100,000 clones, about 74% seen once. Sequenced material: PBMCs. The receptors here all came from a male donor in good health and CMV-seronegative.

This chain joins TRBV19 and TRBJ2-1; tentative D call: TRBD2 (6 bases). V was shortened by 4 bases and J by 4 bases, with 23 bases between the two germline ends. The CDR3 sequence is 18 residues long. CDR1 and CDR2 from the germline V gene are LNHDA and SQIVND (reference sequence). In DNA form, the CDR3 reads TGTGCCAGTAGTAGCCCTCTGACTAGACCTAAACTTTACAATGAGCAGTTCTTC. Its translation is CASSSPLTRPKLYNEQFF.

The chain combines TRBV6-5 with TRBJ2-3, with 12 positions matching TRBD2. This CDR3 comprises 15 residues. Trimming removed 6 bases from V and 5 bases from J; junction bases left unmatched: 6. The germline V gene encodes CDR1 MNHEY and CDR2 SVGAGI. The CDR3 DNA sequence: TGTGCCAGCAGACACCTAGCGGGAGGGGGAGATACGCAGTATTTT. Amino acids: CASRHLAGGGDTQYF.

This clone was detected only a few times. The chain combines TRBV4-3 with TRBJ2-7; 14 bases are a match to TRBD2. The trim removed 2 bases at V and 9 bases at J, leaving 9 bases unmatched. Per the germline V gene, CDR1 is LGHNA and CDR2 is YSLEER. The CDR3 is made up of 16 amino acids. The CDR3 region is CASSQTPGLAGEPQYF. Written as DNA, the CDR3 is TGCGCCAGCAGCCAAACACCGGGACTAGCGGGAGAACCGCAGTACTTC.

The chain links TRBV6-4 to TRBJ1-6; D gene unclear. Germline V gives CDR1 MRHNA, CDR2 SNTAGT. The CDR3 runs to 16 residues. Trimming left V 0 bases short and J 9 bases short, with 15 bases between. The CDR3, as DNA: TGTGCCAGCAGTGACTCAGGCGAAGGAGGGTTTTCACCCCTCCACTTT. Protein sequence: CASSDSGEGGFSPLHF.

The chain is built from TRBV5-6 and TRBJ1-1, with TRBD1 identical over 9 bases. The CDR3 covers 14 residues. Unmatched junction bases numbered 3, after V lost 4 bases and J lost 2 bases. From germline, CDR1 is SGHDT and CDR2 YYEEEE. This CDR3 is CASSTDRGNTEAFF. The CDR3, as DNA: TGTGCCAGCAGCACGGACAGGGGTAACACTGAAGCTTTCTTT.

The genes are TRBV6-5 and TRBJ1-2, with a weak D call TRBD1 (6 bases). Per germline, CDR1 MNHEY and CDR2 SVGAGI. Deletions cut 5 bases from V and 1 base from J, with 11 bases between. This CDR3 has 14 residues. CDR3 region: CASSRDKSNYGYTF. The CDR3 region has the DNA TGTGCCAGCAGTCGGGACAAGAGTAACTATGGCTACACCTTC.

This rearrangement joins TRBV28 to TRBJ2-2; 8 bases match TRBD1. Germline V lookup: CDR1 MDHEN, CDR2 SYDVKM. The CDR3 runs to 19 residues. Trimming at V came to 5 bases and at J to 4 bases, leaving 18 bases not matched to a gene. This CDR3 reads CASSPHILRQGTLTGELFF. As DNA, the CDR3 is TGTGCCAGCAGTCCCCATATACTAAGACAGGGGACCCTCACCGGGGAGCTGTTTTTT.

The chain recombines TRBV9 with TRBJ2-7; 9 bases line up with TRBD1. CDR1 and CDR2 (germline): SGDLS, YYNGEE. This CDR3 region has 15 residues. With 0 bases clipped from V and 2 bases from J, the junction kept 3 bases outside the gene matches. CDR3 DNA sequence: TGTGCCAGCAGCGTAGCACAGGGGGCCCCCTACGAGCAGTACTTC. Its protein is CASSVAQGAPYEQYF.

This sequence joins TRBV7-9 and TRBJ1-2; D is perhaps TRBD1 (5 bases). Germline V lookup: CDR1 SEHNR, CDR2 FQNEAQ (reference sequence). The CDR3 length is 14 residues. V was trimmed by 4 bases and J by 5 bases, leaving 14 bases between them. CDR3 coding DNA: TGTGCCAGCAGCTCCGCAGGGATGGGATATGGCTACACCTTC. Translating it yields CASSSAGMGYGYTF.

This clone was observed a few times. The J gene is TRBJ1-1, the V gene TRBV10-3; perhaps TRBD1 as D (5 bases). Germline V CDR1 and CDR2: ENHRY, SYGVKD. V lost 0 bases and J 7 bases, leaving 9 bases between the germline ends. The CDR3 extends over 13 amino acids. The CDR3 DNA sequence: TGTGCCATCAGTGAGTCGGCAGGGATTGAAGCTTTCTTT. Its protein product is CAISESAGIEAFF.

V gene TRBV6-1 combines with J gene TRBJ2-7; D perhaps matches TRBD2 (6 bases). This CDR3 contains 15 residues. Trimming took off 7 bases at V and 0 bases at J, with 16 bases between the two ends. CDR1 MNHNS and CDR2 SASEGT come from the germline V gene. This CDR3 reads CASTTRDASSYEQYF. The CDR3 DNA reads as TGTGCCAGCACTACGCGGGACGCGAGCTCCTACGAGCAGTACTTC.

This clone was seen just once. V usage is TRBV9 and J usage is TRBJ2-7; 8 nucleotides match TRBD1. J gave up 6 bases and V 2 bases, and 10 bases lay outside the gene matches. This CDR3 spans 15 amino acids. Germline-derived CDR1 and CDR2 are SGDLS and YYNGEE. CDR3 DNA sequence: TGTGCCAGCAGCGTTTTTGGACAGGGTATGAGCGAGCAGTACTTC. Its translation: CASSVFGQGMSEQYF. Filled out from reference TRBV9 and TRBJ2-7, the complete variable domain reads DSGVTQTPKHLITATGQRVTLRCSPRSGDLSVYWYQQSLDQGLQFLIQYYNGEERAKGNILERFSAQQFPDLHSELNLSSLELGDSALYFCASSVFGQGMSEQYFGPGTRLTVT.

The chain's CDR3 is CSVARDELDEQYF. In DNA, the CDR3 is TGCAGCGTTGCTCGAGATGAGTTGGACGAGCAGTACTTC. This rearrangement joins TRBV29-1 to TRBJ2-7; unclear D gene. V lost 4 bases and J 5 bases, leaving 15 bases between the germline ends. Germline V gives CDR1 SQVTM, CDR2 ANQGSEA. The CDR3 spans 13 residues.

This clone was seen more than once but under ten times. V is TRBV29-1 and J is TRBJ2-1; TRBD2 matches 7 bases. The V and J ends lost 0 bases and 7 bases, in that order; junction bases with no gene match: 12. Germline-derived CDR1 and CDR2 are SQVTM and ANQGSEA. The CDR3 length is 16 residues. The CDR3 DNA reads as TGCAGCGTTGAAGATCTAGGCGGGAGAGCTAGAAATGAGCAGTTCTTC. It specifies CSVEDLGGRARNEQFF.

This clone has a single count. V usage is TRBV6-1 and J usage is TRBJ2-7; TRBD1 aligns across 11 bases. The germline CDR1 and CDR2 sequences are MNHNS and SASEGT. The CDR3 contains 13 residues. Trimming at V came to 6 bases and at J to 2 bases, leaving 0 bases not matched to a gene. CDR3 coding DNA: TGTGCCAGCAGGGGACAGGGGGCCTACGAGCAGTACTTC. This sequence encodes CASRGQGAYEQYF.

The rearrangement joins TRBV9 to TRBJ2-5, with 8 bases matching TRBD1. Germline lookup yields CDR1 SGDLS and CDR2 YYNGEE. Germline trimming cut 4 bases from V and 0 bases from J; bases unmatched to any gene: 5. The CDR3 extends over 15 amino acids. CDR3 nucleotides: TGTGCCAGCAGCACACGGACAGGGAACCAAGAGACCCAGTACTTC. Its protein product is CASSTRTGNQETQYF.

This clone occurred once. The CDR3 bases are TGTGCCTGGAGGGCCCCCGGGACAGGGGACTATGGCTACACCTTC. It encodes CAWRAPGTGDYGYTF. The chain employs TRBV30 and TRBJ1-2, with 10 bases identical to TRBD1. Germline trimming cut 3 bases from V and 3 bases from J; bases unmatched to any gene: 7. CDR1 is GTSNPN and CDR2 is SVGIG in the germline V gene (reference sequence). The CDR3 length is 15 residues.

CDR3 sequence: CASSLGGTGVYEQYF. CDR3 sequence (DNA): TGTGCCAGCAGCTTGGGCGGGACAGGGGTCTACGAGCAGTACTTC. The chain has TRBV5-4 and TRBJ2-7, with 10 bases matching TRBD1. From germline, CDR1 is SGHNT and CDR2 YYREEE (reference sequence). The V gene end was trimmed by 0 bases and the J gene end by 3 bases; junction bases not matched to a gene: 3. The CDR3 loop spans 15 amino acids.

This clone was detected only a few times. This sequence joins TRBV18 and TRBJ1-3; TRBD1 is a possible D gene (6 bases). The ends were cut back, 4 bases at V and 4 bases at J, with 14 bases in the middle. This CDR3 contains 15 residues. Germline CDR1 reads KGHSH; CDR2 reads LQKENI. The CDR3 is CASSLSQGSGNTIYF. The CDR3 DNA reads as TGTGCCAGCTCACTATCACAGGGATCAGGAAACACCATATATTTT.